A selection of T cell receptor beta chains follows, all from one sample in a study of CD8 T cells in Susac syndrome. Via MiXCR, TCRdb re-called the immunoSEQ multiplex PCR reads, giving one row per CDR3 protein. Among about 100,000 distinct CDR3 sequences listed, over 80% were seen once. Material for sequencing was CD8+ T cells from PBMCs. The receptors were gathered from a human donor in good health. The CDR3 runs from the conserved cysteine through the conserved F or W. A D gene is named only where the DNA matches it firmly. Clone size is given for some rows only: seen once, a few or many times, or a class if the clone is expanded.

TRBD1	TRBV19	NA	TRBJ1-1	TGTGCCAGTCTAGACAGGGGCATGAACACTGAAGCTTTCTTT	CASLDRGMNTEAFF
NA	TRBV12-3/TRBV12-4	NA	TRBJ1-5	TGTGCCAGCAGTTTGGGCAGCCCTGAGCCCCAGCATTTT	CASSLGSPEPQHF
NA	TRBV6-1	NA	TRBJ2-7	TGTGCCAGCAGGACAGAAAGGGACACCCAGAATACCTACGAGCAGTACTTC	CASRTERDTQNTYEQYF
NA	TRBV18	NA	TRBJ1-2	TGTGCCAGCTCACCACCGGGGTCTACTAACTATGGCTACACCTTC	CASSPPGSTNYGYTF
TRBD2	TRBV11-2	NA	TRBJ2-5	TGTGCCAGCAGCTTAGACCCAGAAACTGGGACTAGCGGGGGGGGTAGGGAGACCCAGTACTTC	CASSLDPETGTSGGGRETQYF
NA	TRBV13	NA	TRBJ1-1	TGTGCCAGCAGCTTAGGCGGGGGGATGAACACTGAAGCTTTCTTT	CASSLGGGMNTEAFF
NA	TRBV9	once	TRBJ1-1	TGTGCCAGCAGCTCCCGGACCGCGAACACTGAAGCTTTCTTT	CASSSRTANTEAFF
NA	TRBV3-1	NA	TRBJ1-2	TGTGCCAGCAGCCAAGGAATAGACCGGAACACCTTC	CASSQGIDRNTF
NA	TRBV27	NA	TRBJ2-7	TGTGCCAGCAGTTTCCTGGGCGGGGACTACGAGCAGTACTTC	CASSFLGGDYEQYF
TRBD1	TRBV6-5	NA	TRBJ1-1	TGTGCCAGCAGTTACGGGACAGGGTATACTGAAGCTTTCTTT	CASSYGTGYTEAFF
TRBD1	TRBV5-6	once	TRBJ2-7	TGTGCCAGCCGCCGGACAGGGCCCTTTAACGAGCAGTACTTC	CASRRTGPFNEQYF
NA	TRBV7-9	NA	TRBJ2-7	TGTGCCAGCAGCCCCCCGGCGGGGGCCTTAACCTACGAGCAGTACTTC	CASSPPAGALTYEQYF
NA	TRBV4-2	NA	TRBJ2-5	TGTGCCAGCAGCCAAGAATGGCGGGGACAAGAGACCCAGTACTTC	CASSQEWRGQETQYF
NA	TRBV19	NA	TRBJ2-7	TGTGCCAGTAGTCCCGGGACCGATCTCTACGAGCAGTACTTC	CASSPGTDLYEQYF
TRBD1	TRBV2	NA	TRBJ1-2	TGTGCCAGCAGTGAACCGACAGGGATGAATGGCTACACCTTC	CASSEPTGMNGYTF
NA	TRBV7-9	NA	TRBJ1-5	TGTGCCAGCAGCCCGGACGGGTTCAATCAGCCCCAGCATTTT	CASSPDGFNQPQHF
NA	TRBV10-1	NA	TRBJ2-2	TGCGCCAGCAGTGAGTCGGGGGCGAACACCGGGGAGCTGTTTTTT	CASSESGANTGELFF
NA	TRBV6-1	NA	TRBJ2-1	TGTGCCAGCAGTACCGGGACGCGGCTGTTCTTC	CASSTGTRLFF
NA	TRBV12-3/TRBV12-4	NA	TRBJ1-4	TGTGCCAGCAACCTGGGGGGGGAAAAACTGTTTTTT	CASNLGGEKLFF
NA	TRBV4-2	NA	TRBJ2-1	TGTGCCAGCAGCCAAGGCGGGGAGATGGGCAATGAGCAGTTCTTC	CASSQGGEMGNEQFF
TRBD2	TRBV9	NA	TRBJ2-7	TGTGCCAGCAGCGTTAGCGGGGGGGACTACGAGCAGTACTTC	CASSVSGGDYEQYF
TRBD1	TRBV2	NA	TRBJ1-5	TGTGCCAGCGGCGGCGACAGGGGAGAAGGGGGCGATCAGCCCCAGCATTTT	CASGGDRGEGGDQPQHF
NA	TRBV29-1	NA	TRBJ2-3	TGCAGCGTTGAAGGGCAGGGCGCGGAGACGCAGTATTTT	CSVEGQGAETQYF
NA	TRBV5-1	NA	TRBJ2-6	TGCGCCAGCAGCTCGGCAGACTCTGGGGCCAACGTCCTGACTTTC	CASSSADSGANVLTF
TRBD2	TRBV13	NA	TRBJ2-3	TGTGCCAGCAGCCTACCTAGCGGGGGCCTCTTAGATACGCAGTATTTT	CASSLPSGGLLDTQYF
TRBD1	TRBV13	NA	TRBJ1-2	TGTGCCAGCAGCTTAGCAGACAGGGTAAACTATGGCTACACCTTC	CASSLADRVNYGYTF
NA	TRBV29-1	NA	TRBJ1-1	TGCAGCGTCCCGACAGAGACGAACTCTGAAGCTTTCTTT	CSVPTETNSEAFF
NA	TRBV19	NA	TRBJ1-2	TGTGCCAGTAGTATGTTCATTGGGGGCTACACCTTC	CASSMFIGGYTF
NA	TRBV2	NA	TRBJ2-1	TGTGCCAGCAGGTGGGACTTGAGCTCCTACAATGAGCAGTTCTTC	CASRWDLSSYNEQFF
NA	TRBV6-6	NA	TRBJ1-1	TGTGCCAGCAGTTACCGCGGGACCTCGGAGAACACTGAAGCTTTCTTT	CASSYRGTSENTEAFF
NA	TRBV19	NA	TRBJ2-1	TGTGCCAGTTTAGGACTCGATGCCCGCAATGAGCAGTTCTTC	CASLGLDARNEQFF
NA	TRBV25-1	NA	TRBJ2-3	TGTGCCAGCAATAGAAAGGGCCAGATAGATACGCAGTATTTT	CASNRKGQIDTQYF
TRBD1	TRBV13	NA	TRBJ2-5	TGTGCCAGCAAACCGGGACAGGGAACGGAGACCCAGTACTTC	CASKPGQGTETQYF
TRBD1	TRBV5-4	NA	TRBJ2-3	TGTGCCAGCAGCCCATGGACAGGCCCAGATACGCAGTATTTT	CASSPWTGPDTQYF
NA	TRBV20-1	NA	TRBJ2-7	TGCAGTGCGGCGGGCAGAAGCTCCTACGAGCAGTACTTC	CSAAGRSSYEQYF
TRBD2	TRBV9	NA	TRBJ2-1	TGTGCCAGCAGCGTAGATAGGCGGGGGGGCTACAATGAGCAGTTCTTC	CASSVDRRGGYNEQFF
NA	TRBV6-4	NA	TRBJ2-1	TGTGCCAGCAGTGACAGGTACAACAATGAGCAGTTCTTC	CASSDRYNNEQFF
TRBD1	TRBV20-1	NA	TRBJ1-1	TGCAGTGCTAGAGGGACAGGGGGAAGCACTGAAGCTTTCTTT	CSARGTGGSTEAFF
NA	TRBV5-6	NA	TRBJ2-7	TGTGCCAGCAGCTTTGTCGGCGAGCAGTACTTC	CASSFVGEQYF
NA	TRBV28	NA	TRBJ2-3	TGTGCCAGCAGTCCACCCCCGGGCACAGATACGCAGTATTTT	CASSPPPGTDTQYF
TRBD1	TRBV2	NA	TRBJ1-2	TGTGCCAGCAGGGAACAGGGGGCGCAGGACTATGGCTACACCTTC	CASREQGAQDYGYTF
NA	TRBV6-1	NA	TRBJ2-6	TGTGCCAGCAGTGGACTAGTAACTCTGGGAGACGTCCTGACTTTC	CASSGLVTLGDVLTF
TRBD1	TRBV19	NA	TRBJ2-7	TGTGCCAGTACCTCCCGGACAGGGGCCTACGAGCAGTACTTC	CASTSRTGAYEQYF
NA	TRBV9	NA	TRBJ2-1	TGTGCCAGCAGCGTAGTGGCGTCTTACAATGAGCAGTTCTTC	CASSVVASYNEQFF
TRBD2	TRBV10-2	NA	TRBJ2-1	TGCGCCAGCCGAACTAGCGGGGGGAACAATGAGCAGTTCTTC	CASRTSGGNNEQFF
TRBD2	TRBV7-3	NA	TRBJ2-3	TGTGCCAGCAGCTTAATGGGAGGGTCAACAGATACGCAGTATTTT	CASSLMGGSTDTQYF
TRBD2	TRBV7-8	NA	TRBJ2-7	TGTGCCAGCAGCCCCCGTGATCGGGAGGTGGCCTACGAGCAGTACTTC	CASSPRDREVAYEQYF
TRBD2	TRBV20-1	NA	TRBJ2-1	TGCAGTGCTAGGCCCCTCGGGCGGGGGGGCTTAAATGAGCAGTTCTTC	CSARPLGRGGLNEQFF
TRBD1	TRBV7-9	NA	TRBJ2-5	TGTGCCAGCAGCCCTGGACAGGGGGCCGAGACCCAGTACTTC	CASSPGQGAETQYF
TRBD1	TRBV7-9	NA	TRBJ2-7	TGTGCCAGCAGCTCAACCGGGACAGGGAGAGGCTACGAGCAGTACTTC	CASSSTGTGRGYEQYF
TRBD1	TRBV3-1	NA	TRBJ1-1	TGTGCCAGCAGCCAGACAGGGGCCTACACGATGAACACTGAAGCTTTCTTT	CASSQTGAYTMNTEAFF
TRBD2	TRBV7-6	NA	TRBJ2-7	TGTGCCAGCAGCTCCCCCGGACTAGCGGGGGTGGTATACGAGCAGTACTTC	CASSSPGLAGVVYEQYF
TRBD1	TRBV4-1	NA	TRBJ1-2	TGCGCCAGCAGCCATCCCGGGACAGGCTATGGCTACACCTTC	CASSHPGTGYGYTF
NA	TRBV10-2	NA	TRBJ1-4	TGCGCCAGCAGTGAGTTCCAGAGGGATGAAAAACTGTTTTTT	CASSEFQRDEKLFF
NA	TRBV19	few	TRBJ1-5	TGTGCCAGTAGCTTACAGGTCGATCAGCCCCAGCATTTT	CASSLQVDQPQHF
NA	TRBV7-9	NA	TRBJ1-1	TGTGCCAGCAGCGGGCCCGGACAGATGGACACTGAAGCTTTCTTT	CASSGPGQMDTEAFF
NA	TRBV30	NA	TRBJ1-1	TGTGCCTGCGTGTACACTGAAGCTTTCTTT	CACVYTEAFF
NA	TRBV12-3/TRBV12-4	NA	TRBJ2-3	TGTGCCAGCAGTACTACAGGGACGGAGTCCCCAGATACGCAGTATTTT	CASSTTGTESPDTQYF
TRBD1	TRBV2	NA	TRBJ1-5	TGTGCCAGCAGTGAACGACAGGGGGGAAGCCAGCCCCAGCATTTT	CASSERQGGSQPQHF
TRBD1	TRBV12-3/TRBV12-4	NA	TRBJ1-5	TGTGCCAGCAGTCCGGACAGGGTCAATCAGCCCCAGCATTTT	CASSPDRVNQPQHF